The 26 T cell receptor beta chains presented below share a single source sample, sequenced in a study of blood T cell repertoires in COVID-19. Sequenced by immunoSEQ multiplex PCR; TCRdb stores in-frame clones only, minus some. The sample holds 150,000 to 200,000 clones, just over 85% seen once. The source material was PBMCs or T cells enriched from blood (not recorded which). These receptors came from a woman between 18 and 29 years old who had recovered from COVID-19.

V and J are TRBV7-3 and TRBJ2-5; 11 bases agree with TRBD2. The CDR3 sequence is 16 residues long. CDR1 is SGHTA, CDR2 FQGTGA, per germline. J gave up 2 bases and V 4 bases, and 6 bases lay outside the gene matches. Here the CDR3 reads CASSYLAGGSQETQYF. DNA of the CDR3: TGTGCCAGCAGCTACCTAGCGGGAGGCTCTCAAGAGACCCAGTACTTC.

The rearrangement joins TRBV2 to TRBJ1-6; 8 bases match TRBD1. Trimming took 1 base from V and 9 from J; bases not matched to a gene: 8. Germline V gene data show CDR1 as SNHLY and CDR2 as FYNNEI. CDR3 length: 16 residues. The CDR3 nucleotides are TGTGCCAGCAGTGAAGGGGCAGGGGGCGCGGGTTCACCCCTCCACTTT. Translating gives CASSEGAGGAGSPLHF.

This clone was seen just once. This chain's CDR3 is CASSLVANTEAFF. The CDR3, as DNA: TGCGCCAGCAGCTTGGTGGCGAACACTGAAGCTTTCTTT. This chain joins TRBV5-1 and TRBJ1-1; D call uncertain. With 0 bases removed from V and 1 base from J, the gap between germline ends came to 4 bases. This CDR3 has 13 residues. Per germline, CDR1 SGHRS and CDR2 YFSETQ.

This clone was seen only once. The V and J genes are TRBV2 and TRBJ2-3; 7 nucleotides agree with TRBD1. The J segment lost 2 bases and the V segment lost 4 bases, leaving 3 bases of the junction unmatched. This CDR3 comprises 14 residues. From germline, CDR1 is SNHLY and CDR2 FYNNEI. The CDR3 here is CASSAQGLTDTQYF. CDR3 DNA sequence: TGTGCCAGCAGTGCACAGGGGCTCACAGATACGCAGTATTTT.

The chain combines TRBV4-2 with TRBJ2-6; TRBD1 aligns across 9 bases. The CDR3 has 17 amino acids. Germline CDR1 reads LGHNA; CDR2 reads YNFKEQ. With 8 bases clipped from V and 0 bases from J, the junction kept 8 bases outside the gene matches. The DNA of the CDR3 is TGTGCCAGCGACGAACAGGGGGCCCACTCTGGGGCCAACGTCCTGACTTTC. Amino acids: CASDEQGAHSGANVLTF.

The chain recombines TRBV9 with TRBJ2-7; a possible D gene is TRBD2 (6 bases). Trimming removed 1 base at V and 4 bases at J, with 15 bases between. CDR3 length: 15 amino acids. CDR1 is SGDLS and CDR2 is YYNGEE in the germline V gene. CDR3 loop: CASSVSAGLSYEQYF. The DNA for the CDR3 is TGTGCCAGCAGCGTATCGGCGGGACTTTCTTACGAGCAGTACTTC. The whole variable domain, remainder taken from reference TRBV9 and TRBJ2-7, is DSGVTQTPKHLITATGQRVTLRCSPRSGDLSVYWYQQSLDQGLQFLIQYYNGEERAKGNILERFSAQQFPDLHSELNLSSLELGDSALYFCASSVSAGLSYEQYFGPGTRLTVT.

The chain couples TRBV18 to TRBJ1-2, with 7 bases aligning to TRBD1. V dropped 6 bases and J dropped 4; count of bases not matched to a gene: 2. This CDR3 is built from 12 residues. In germline, CDR1 is KGHSH, CDR2 LQKENI. CDR3 sequence (DNA): TGTGCCAGCTCCCAGGGGGGCTATGGCTACACCTTC. This sequence encodes CASSQGGYGYTF.

The rearrangement links TRBV9 to TRBJ2-7, with 7 bases that match TRBD2. CDR1 and CDR2 from the germline V gene are SGDLS and YYNGEE. This CDR3 is 16 amino acids long. The J segment lost 0 bases and the V segment lost 3 bases, leaving 9 bases of the junction unmatched. CDR3 in DNA: TGTGCCAGCAGCGCGAGTGGGGGGGTAAGCTCCTACGAGCAGTACTTC. Translating it yields CASSASGGVSSYEQYF.

The chain links TRBV6-5 to TRBJ1-5, with a weak D call TRBD1 (6 bases). There are 15 residues in the CDR3. From germline, CDR1 is MNHEY and CDR2 SVGAGI. Trimming left V 5 bases short and J 6 bases short, with 17 bases between. The CDR3 coding sequence is TGTGCCAGCAGTCGGGGGGCCCGGGGCGGTCAGCCCCAGCATTTT. Amino acids: CASSRGARGGQPQHF.

This clone was seen a single time. The V gene is TRBV5-1, the J gene TRBJ2-1; 10 bases align to TRBD2. V lost 4 bases, J lost 3 bases, and 4 bases stayed unmatched. The CDR3 consists of 15 residues. Per the germline V gene, CDR1 is SGHRS and CDR2 is YFSETQ. CDR3 in DNA: TGCGCCAGCAGCCTAGCGGGAGTTCTCTACAATGAGCAGTTCTTC. As protein: CASSLAGVLYNEQFF.

The chain employs TRBV7-8 and TRBJ1-1, with D possibly TRBD1 on 5 matching bases. The V and J ends lost 5 bases and 6 bases respectively, with 16 bases between them. This CDR3 comprises 14 residues. Per the germline V gene, CDR1 is SGHVS and CDR2 is FQNEAQ. The DNA of the CDR3 is TGTGCCAGCAGCGCCTTAAAGGGGCTCTCTGAAGCTTTCTTT. The encoded protein is CASSALKGLSEAFF.

The chain couples TRBV27 to TRBJ1-2; weak D call: TRBD1 (5 bases). Germline V gene lookup returns CDR1 MNHEY and CDR2 SMNVEV (reference sequence). Deletions cut 6 bases from V and 5 bases from J, with 7 bases between. The CDR3 loop spans 11 amino acids. This chain's CDR3 is CASRGGYGYTF. The CDR3 DNA follows: TGTGCCAGCAGGGGGGGTTATGGCTACACCTTC.

The chain joins TRBV5-1 to TRBJ2-1; maybe TRBD2 (6 bases). Germline CDR1 SGHRS, CDR2 YFSETQ. The CDR3 loop spans 18 amino acids. Trimming took 5 bases from V and 8 from J, leaving 29 bases between them. CDR3 sequence reads: CASRRIRLGRWFTDEQFF. Written as DNA, the CDR3 is TGCGCCAGCAGAAGGATCAGACTAGGACGCTGGTTTACCGATGAGCAGTTCTTC.

This clone was counted only a few times. The chain recombines TRBV10-1 with TRBJ2-2; perhaps TRBD2 as D (6 bases). This CDR3 region has 13 residues. Looked up from germline, CDR1 is WNHNN and CDR2 is SYGVQD (reference sequence). Trimming took off 4 bases at V and 6 bases at J, with 9 bases between the two ends. CDR3: CASSGREAGELFF. Here the CDR3 DNA reads TGCGCCAGCAGTGGGAGGGAGGCCGGGGAGCTGTTTTTT.

The chain employs TRBV7-3 and TRBJ2-1; the D is unclear. Germline lookup yields CDR1 SGHTA and CDR2 FQGTGA. The CDR3 length is 13 residues. Deletions cut 8 bases from V and 2 bases from J, with 10 bases between. This CDR3 reads CASALEAYNEQFF. The CDR3 DNA follows: TGTGCCAGCGCCCTAGAAGCCTACAATGAGCAGTTCTTC.

The chain couples TRBV2 to TRBJ1-4; D is perhaps TRBD1 (5 bases). Per the germline V gene, CDR1 is SNHLY and CDR2 is FYNNEI. The germline V and J ends were trimmed by 4 bases and 5 bases, with 11 bases remaining between them. There are 14 residues in the CDR3. CDR3 region: CASSVLGGNEKLFF. The CDR3 DNA sequence: TGTGCCAGCAGTGTATTGGGGGGGAATGAAAAACTGTTTTTT.

The chain uses TRBV11-2 and TRBJ2-6; the D is unclear. The germline V gene has CDR1 SGHAT and CDR2 FQNNGV. Trimming took 1 base from V and 1 from J, leaving 2 bases between them. The CDR3 has 14 amino acids. The CDR3 reads CASSLASGANVLTF. The DNA for the CDR3 is TGTGCCAGCAGCTTAGCATCTGGGGCCAACGTCCTGACTTTC.

The V call is TRBV6-5, the J call TRBJ2-3; 10 nucleotides agree with TRBD2. V lost 7 bases and J lost 10; bases outside the gene matches: 11. The CDR3 runs to 14 residues. Germline lookup yields CDR1 MNHEY and CDR2 SVGAGI. In DNA form, the CDR3 reads TGTGCCAGCAAGCCGACTAGCGGGCCGTTCTCGCAGTATTTT. Translation gives CASKPTSGPFSQYF.

The chain carries TRBV4-2 and TRBJ1-2, with a weak D call TRBD1 (6 bases). Germline assignment: CDR1 LGHNA and CDR2 YNFKEQ. V lost 0 bases and J lost 7, with 12 bases in between. The CDR3 length is 14 residues. The CDR3 coding sequence is TGTGCCAGCAGCCAAGAACAGGGTGAGCGTGGCTACACCTTC. This gives the protein CASSQEQGERGYTF.

The chain combines TRBV28 with TRBJ2-3; TRBD1 aligns across 9 bases. Germline loops: CDR1 MDHEN, CDR2 SYDVKM. Trimming cost V 4 bases and J 5 bases; bases outside gene matches: 7. The CDR3 consists of 15 residues. The CDR3: CASSSGQGRGDTQYF. The CDR3 region has the DNA TGTGCCAGCAGTTCCGGACAGGGGAGGGGAGATACGCAGTATTTT. The full variable domain, with the rest looked up from reference TRBV28 and TRBJ2-3, is DVKVTQSSRYLVKRTGEKVFLECVQDMDHENMFWYRQDPGLGLRLIYFSYDVKMKEKGDIPEGYSVSREKKERFSLILESASTNQTSMYLCASSSGQGRGDTQYFGPGTRLTVL.

The rearrangement links TRBV7-3 to TRBJ1-1, with TRBD1 matching 9 bases. From germline, CDR1 is SGHTA and CDR2 FQGTGA. V was clipped by 3 bases and J by 6 bases; unmatched bases: 5. The CDR3 spans 14 residues. The CDR3 bases are TGTGCCAGCAGCTTGGGACAGGGTTCCCCTGAAGCTTTCTTT. It yields the protein CASSLGQGSPEAFF.

J is TRBJ1-2 and V is TRBV5-1; D uncertain. The germline V gene encodes CDR1 SGHRS and CDR2 YFSETQ. The CDR3 contains 15 residues. V was shortened by 1 base and J by 4 bases, with 14 bases between the two germline ends. CDR3 sequence (DNA): TGCGCCAGCAGCTTGCGTCTGAGTGATATCTATGGCTACACCTTC. Translated, it gives CASSLRLSDIYGYTF.

V gene TRBV28 combines with J gene TRBJ2-1; 11 bases line up with TRBD2. Germline V gene data show CDR1 as MDHEN and CDR2 as SYDVKM. The CDR3 contains 16 residues. The V segment lost 4 bases and the J segment 10 bases; nucleotides outside the gene matches: 12. The CDR3 here is CASSYRLAGTIGEQFF. The CDR3 region has the DNA TGTGCCAGCAGTTACCGACTAGCGGGGACTATAGGGGAGCAGTTCTTC.

The gene calls are TRBV18 and TRBJ1-1, with a weak D call TRBD1 (6 bases). The CDR3 sequence is 14 residues long. Germline V gene sequence: CDR1 KGHSH, CDR2 LQKENI. The germline V and J ends were trimmed by 5 bases and 0 bases, with 10 bases remaining between them. DNA for the CDR3: TGTGCCAGCTCAGGGGGACACATGAACACTGAAGCTTTCTTT. Translation gives CASSGGHMNTEAFF. Full variable domain (missing parts from reference TRBV18 and TRBJ1-1): NAGVMQNPRHLVRRRGQEARLRCSPMKGHSHVYWYRQLPEEGLKFMVYLQKENIIDESGMPKERFSAEFPKEGPSILRIQQVVRGDSAAYFCASSGGHMNTEAFFGQGTRLTVV.

The rearrangement joins TRBV28 to TRBJ2-2, with D perhaps TRBD1 (5 bases). Germline values: CDR1 MDHEN, CDR2 SYDVKM. The V and J ends lost 8 bases and 6 bases respectively, with 31 bases between them. This CDR3 region has 19 residues. CDR3 sequence (DNA): TGTGCCAGCCACAGAGTTACCGAAAAAAACGTACAGGCCGCCGGGGAGCTGTTTTTT. This codes for CASHRVTEKNVQAAGELFF.

This chain links TRBV18 with TRBJ1-1; 7 bases are a match to TRBD1. V shed 3 bases, J shed 8 bases, and the junction held 9 bases outside the gene matches. The V gene's germline CDR1 is KGHSH and CDR2 LQKENI. This CDR3 region has 14 residues. The CDR3 DNA follows: TGTGCCAGCTCACCTTGGGACAGACAACGAGAAGCTTTCTTT. It encodes CASSPWDRQREAFF. The full variable domain, completed using reference TRBV18 and TRBJ1-1, is NAGVMQNPRHLVRRRGQEARLRCSPMKGHSHVYWYRQLPEEGLKFMVYLQKENIIDESGMPKERFSAEFPKEGPSILRIQQVVRGDSAAYFCASSPWDRQREAFFGQGTRLTVV.